This T cell receptor (beta chain) was captured by sequencing in a study of blood T cell repertoires in COVID-19. Whole-study context: The United States, Italy and Spain provided the acute and convalescent COVID-19 samples. T cells, B-cell-depleted T cells, or PBMCs supplied cDNA or gDNA.

Germline-derived CDR1 and CDR2 are SGHAT and FQNNGV. The V and J ends lost 0 bases and 4 bases respectively, with 7 bases between them. The CDR3 length is 15 residues. Source study methods: For nucleated cells, counts were estimated from reference gene primer amplification. Profiled with immunoSEQ multiplex PCR; TCRdb holds only in-frame clones, not every one. V, J and clone size are taken as reported in that table, and D and trimming were inferred from the DNA itself. The table lists 200,000 or so clones, 88% of them singletons. The sample comprised peripheral blood. V gene TRBV11-2 combines with J gene TRBJ1-6; no reliable D call. The clonotype comes from a man in his 70s with acute or convalescent COVID-19. The CDR3: CASSLDGLYNSPLHF. The CDR3 DNA is TGTGCCAGCAGCTTAGATGGACTTTATAATTCACCCCTCCACTTT.